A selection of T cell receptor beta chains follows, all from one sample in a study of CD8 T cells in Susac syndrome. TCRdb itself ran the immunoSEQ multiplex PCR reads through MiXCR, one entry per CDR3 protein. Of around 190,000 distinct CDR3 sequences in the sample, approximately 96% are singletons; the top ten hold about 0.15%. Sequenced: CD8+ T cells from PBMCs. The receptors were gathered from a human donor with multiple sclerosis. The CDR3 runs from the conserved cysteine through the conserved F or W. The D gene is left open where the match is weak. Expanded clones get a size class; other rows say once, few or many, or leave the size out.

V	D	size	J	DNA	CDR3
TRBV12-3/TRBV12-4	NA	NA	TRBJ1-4	TGTGCCAGCAGGACTCAAGCGGACAGTAATGAAAAACTGTTTTTT	CASRTQADSNEKLFF
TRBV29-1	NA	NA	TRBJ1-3	TGCAGCGTTGAAGTCGGTGGAAACACCATATATTTT	CSVEVGGNTIYF
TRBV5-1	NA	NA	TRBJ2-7	TGCGCCAGCAGCTTGGATCCGGGGGCGGCTCACTACGAGCAGTACTTC	CASSLDPGAAHYEQYF
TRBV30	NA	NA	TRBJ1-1	TGTGCCTGGAGTGTACGTGAGATTCCTAGGGCTGAAGCTTTCTTT	CAWSVREIPRAEAFF
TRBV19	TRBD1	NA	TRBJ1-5	TGTGCCAGTAGTATCCGACAGGGTCCCCGGAATCGGCCCCAGCATTTT	CASSIRQGPRNRPQHF
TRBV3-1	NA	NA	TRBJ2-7	TGTGCCAGCAGCCAAGGACCGGGTCCCTACGAGCAGTACTTC	CASSQGPGPYEQYF
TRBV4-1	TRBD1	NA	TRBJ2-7	TGCGCCAGCAGCCAACCAGGGACAGCCTACTCCTACGAGCAGTACTTC	CASSQPGTAYSYEQYF
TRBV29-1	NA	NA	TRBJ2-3	TGCAGCGTTGCAGGGTATCCCCTAACAGATACGCAGTATTTT	CSVAGYPLTDTQYF
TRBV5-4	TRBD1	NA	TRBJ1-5	TGTGCCAGCAGCTCAGGGGGTGCACCCCAGCATTTT	CASSSGGAPQHF
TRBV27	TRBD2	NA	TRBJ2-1	TGTGCCAGCAGTTTAGCGGGAGTTTACAATGAGCAGTTCTTC	CASSLAGVYNEQFF
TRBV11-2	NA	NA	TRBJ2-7	TGTGCCAGCAGCTTTACCAGGGACTACGAGCAGTACTTC	CASSFTRDYEQYF
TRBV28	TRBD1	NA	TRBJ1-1	TGTGCCAGCAGTTTAGTACTGGACAGGGGGCCTAAGAACACTGAAGCTTTCTTT	CASSLVLDRGPKNTEAFF
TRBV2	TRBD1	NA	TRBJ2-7	TGTGCCAGCAGCGAAGGCCTCGCAAGGGGGCTTGGGGAGCAGTACTTC	CASSEGLARGLGEQYF
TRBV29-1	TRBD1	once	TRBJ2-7	TGCAGCGACCCCAGGACAGGGGAGCCCTACGAGCAGTACTTC	CSDPRTGEPYEQYF
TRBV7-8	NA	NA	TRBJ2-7	TGTGCCAGCAGCTCCACTACAGGGTACGAGCAGTACTTC	CASSSTTGYEQYF
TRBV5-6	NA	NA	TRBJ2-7	TGTGCCAGCAGCTTGGACGGCCTGAGCTCCTACGAGCAGTACTTC	CASSLDGLSSYEQYF
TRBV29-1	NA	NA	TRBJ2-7	TGCAGCGTCCTCGTGGGCGGGGAGCAGTACTTC	CSVLVGGEQYF
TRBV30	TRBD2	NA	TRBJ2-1	TGTGCCTGGAGCCCGGGACTAGCGGGACTTGAGCAGTTCTTC	CAWSPGLAGLEQFF
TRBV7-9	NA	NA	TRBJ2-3	TGTGCCAGCAGCTTAGGTGGGAAGCCTAGCACAGATACGCAGTATTTT	CASSLGGKPSTDTQYF
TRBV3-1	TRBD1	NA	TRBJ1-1	TGTGCCAGCAGCCACCCTATCCCCGGGACAGGTGGGACTGAAGCTTTCTTT	CASSHPIPGTGGTEAFF
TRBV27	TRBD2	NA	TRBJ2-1	TGTGCCAGCAGTCTTGGAACGGGACTAGCGGTAGAGCAGTTCTTC	CASSLGTGLAVEQFF
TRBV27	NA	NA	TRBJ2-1	TGTGCCAGCAGTTTAGTCGGGGGCAGCTCCTACAATGAGCAGTTCTTC	CASSLVGGSSYNEQFF
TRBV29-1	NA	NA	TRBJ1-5	TGCAGCGTTGAACGGTTGTACAGGAAACATAATCAGCCCCAGCATTTT	CSVERLYRKHNQPQHF
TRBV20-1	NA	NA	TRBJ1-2	TGCAGCCCAGGGGTTGGCTACACCTTC	CSPGVGYTF
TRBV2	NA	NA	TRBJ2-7	TGTGCCAGCAGTGACTGGGGGGAGCAGTACTTC	CASSDWGEQYF
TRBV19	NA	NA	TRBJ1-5	TGTGCCAGTACAACCGAGCCAGGGCATAGCAATCAGCCCCAGCATTTT	CASTTEPGHSNQPQHF
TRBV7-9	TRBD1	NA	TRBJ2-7	TGTGCCAGCAGCTTGTATGCCGGGACAGACCTCTACGAGCAGTACTTC	CASSLYAGTDLYEQYF
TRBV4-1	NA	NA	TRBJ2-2	TGCGCCAGCAGCCAGGAGTTCGCCGGGGAGCTGTTTTTT	CASSQEFAGELFF
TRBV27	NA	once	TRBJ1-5	TGTGCCAGCAAGGGGGGGCTAAATCAGCCCCAGCATTTT	CASKGGLNQPQHF
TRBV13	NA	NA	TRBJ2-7	TGTGCCAGCAGTTCAAATCTGGGAGGAAACGAGCAGTACTTC	CASSSNLGGNEQYF
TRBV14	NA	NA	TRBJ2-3	TGTGCCAGCAGCCAAGCTATCACAGATACGCAGTATTTT	CASSQAITDTQYF
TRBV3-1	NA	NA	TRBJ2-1	TGTGCCAGCAGCCAAGACCCTGATTTAGCGACCAATGAGCAGTTCTTC	CASSQDPDLATNEQFF
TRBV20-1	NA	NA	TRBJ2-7	TGCAGTGCTAGAGATCTCGGGAAATACGAGCAGTACTTC	CSARDLGKYEQYF
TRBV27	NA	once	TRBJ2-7	TGTGCCAGCAGAGCCGGGGGAGCTTACGAGCAGTACTTC	CASRAGGAYEQYF
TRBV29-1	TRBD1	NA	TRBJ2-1	TGCAGCGTGTGGACAGGGGCAGGTGAGCAGTTCTTC	CSVWTGAGEQFF
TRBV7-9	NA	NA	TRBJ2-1	TGTGCCAGCAGCCCCCACGGCACGGGCGATGAGCAGTTCTTC	CASSPHGTGDEQFF
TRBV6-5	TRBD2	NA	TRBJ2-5	TGTGCCAGCAGTTTAATGGGACTAGCGGAAGAGACCCAGTACTTC	CASSLMGLAEETQYF
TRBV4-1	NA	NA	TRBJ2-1	TGCGCCAGCAGCCAGCCCAGGTCTTGTCGGAGCTCCTACAATGAGCAGTTCTTC	CASSQPRSCRSSYNEQFF
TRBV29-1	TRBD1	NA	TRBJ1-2	TGCAGCGCCGCACAGGGGGCAGATGGCTACACCTTC	CSAAQGADGYTF
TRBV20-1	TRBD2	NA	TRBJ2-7	TGCAGTGCCATGACTAGCGCTAGCTCCTACGAGCAGTACTTC	CSAMTSASSYEQYF
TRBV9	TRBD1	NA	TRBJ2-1	TGTGCCAGCAGCTTGGGACAGTTCGAAGTAAATGAGCAGTTCTTC	CASSLGQFEVNEQFF
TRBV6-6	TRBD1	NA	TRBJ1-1	TGTGCCAGCAGTTACTCGAGACAGGGGGAGATTGAAGCTTTCTTT	CASSYSRQGEIEAFF
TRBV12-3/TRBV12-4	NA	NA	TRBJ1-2	TGTGCCAGCAGTTTGTCCAGGGTCGACTATGGCTACACCTTC	CASSLSRVDYGYTF
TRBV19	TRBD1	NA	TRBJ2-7	TGTGCCTGCGGACAGGGCGGTTACGAGCAGTACTTC	CACGQGGYEQYF
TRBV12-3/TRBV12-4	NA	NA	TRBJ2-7	TGTGCCAGCAGTTTATCTCGAGGACCCTACGAGCAGTACTTC	CASSLSRGPYEQYF
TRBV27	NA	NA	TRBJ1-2	TGTGCCAGCAGTTTATTCCCCGAGATCTATGGCTACACCTTC	CASSLFPEIYGYTF
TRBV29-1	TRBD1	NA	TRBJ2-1	TGCAGCGTTGAAGGGACCGGGACAGGGGGCAATGAGCAGTTCTTC	CSVEGTGTGGNEQFF
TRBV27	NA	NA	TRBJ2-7	TGTGCCAGCAGTTTAAGAGGTAGGGTCTACGAGCAGTACTTC	CASSLRGRVYEQYF
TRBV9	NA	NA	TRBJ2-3	TGTGCCAGCAGTCCAACAGGCGGAACGTTCACAGATACGCAGTATTTT	CASSPTGGTFTDTQYF
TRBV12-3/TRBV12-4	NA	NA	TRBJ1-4	TGTGCCAGCACCCCGGACGGGAATGAAAAACTGTTTTTT	CASTPDGNEKLFF
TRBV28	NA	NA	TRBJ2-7	TGTGCCAGCAGTTCCCTCAGACAGTTCTACGAGCAGTACTTC	CASSSLRQFYEQYF
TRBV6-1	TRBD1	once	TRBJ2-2	TGTGCCAGCATAGACAGGGAACACCGGGAGCTGTTTTTT	CASIDREHRELFF
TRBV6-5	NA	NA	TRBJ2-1	TGTGCCAGCAGCCAAGGGCTACAATATGAGCAGTTCTTC	CASSQGLQYEQFF
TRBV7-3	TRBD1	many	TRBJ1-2	TGTGCCAGCAGCTTGCTGACAGGGCAGCTACCTAACTATGGCTACACCTTC	CASSLLTGQLPNYGYTF
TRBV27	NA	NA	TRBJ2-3	TGTGCCAGCAGTTTCCCCGGCGGAGGTCTCACAGATACGCAGTATTTT	CASSFPGGGLTDTQYF
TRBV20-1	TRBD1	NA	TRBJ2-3	TGCAGTGCTTACGACAGGGGCCACCTTTGTCCGAGCACAGATACGCAGTATTTT	CSAYDRGHLCPSTDTQYF
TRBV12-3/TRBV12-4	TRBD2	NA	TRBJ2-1	TGTGCCAGCCAACTAGCGGGAGGAACATTTAATGAGCAGTTCTTC	CASQLAGGTFNEQFF
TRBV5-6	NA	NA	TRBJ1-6	TGTGCCAGCAGCTTAGGGCAGTTCGATTCACCCCTCCACTTT	CASSLGQFDSPLHF
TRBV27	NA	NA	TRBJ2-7	TGTGCCAGCAGTTTAGTGACAGGCAATGGTATCAACGAGCAGTACTTC	CASSLVTGNGINEQYF